This T cell receptor beta chain was sequenced in a study of blood T cells in healthy people across ages. Notes on the study in general: Among long-lived donors, naive CD4+ cells were more numerous and diversity higher than in aged donors. Bulk PBMC profiling left naive and antigen-experienced comparisons inconclusive. Samples with more naive T cells showed higher observed beta diversity.

Germline assignment: CDR1 MNHNS and CDR2 SASEGT. V was cut by 11 bases and J by 6 bases, with 8 bases left in between. The CDR3 extends over 9 amino acids. On this clonotype: What it recognizes is unknown.

With a J-beta primer mix and a sample-barcoded 5' primer, a second PCR ran about 7 to 11 cycles. Using its own MiXCR run on the 5' RACE reads, TCRdb lists one record per CDR3 protein. This repertoire shows under 2 million distinct CDR3 sequences, 34% found once; its top ten account for around 11%. In terms of origin and age, donors were healthy Caucasian individuals from Russia aged 6 to 90. This chain connects TRBV6-1 to TRBJ2-7, with a weak D call TRBD2 (6 bases). Sequenced material: blood. This clonotype was obtained from a woman aged 25 to 45 in good health. CDR3 residues: CALGGEQYF. CDR3 bases: TGTGCCCTCGGGGGCGAGCAGTACTTC.